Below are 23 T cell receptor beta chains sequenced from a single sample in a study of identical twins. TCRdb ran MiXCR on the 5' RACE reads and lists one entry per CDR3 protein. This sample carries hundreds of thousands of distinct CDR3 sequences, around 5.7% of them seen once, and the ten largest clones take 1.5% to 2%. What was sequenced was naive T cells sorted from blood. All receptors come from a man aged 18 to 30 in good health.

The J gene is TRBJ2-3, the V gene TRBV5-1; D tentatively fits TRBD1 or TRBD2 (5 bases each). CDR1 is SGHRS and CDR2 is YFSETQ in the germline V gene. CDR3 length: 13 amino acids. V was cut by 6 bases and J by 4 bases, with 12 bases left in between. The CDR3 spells CASNDGAADTQYF. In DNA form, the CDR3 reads TGCGCCAGCAACGACGGGGCTGCAGATACGCAGTATTTT.

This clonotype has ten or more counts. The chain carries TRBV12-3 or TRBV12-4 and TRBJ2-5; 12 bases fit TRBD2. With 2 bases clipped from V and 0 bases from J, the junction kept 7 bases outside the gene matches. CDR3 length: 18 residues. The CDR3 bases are TGTGCCAGCAGTTTATCGACTAGCGGGAGAGGTTACCAAGAGACCCAGTACTTC. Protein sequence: CASSLSTSGRGYQETQYF.

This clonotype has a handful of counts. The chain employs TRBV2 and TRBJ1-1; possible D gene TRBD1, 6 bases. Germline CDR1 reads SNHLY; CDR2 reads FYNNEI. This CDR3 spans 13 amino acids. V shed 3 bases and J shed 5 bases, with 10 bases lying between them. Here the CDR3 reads CASSEEGVTEAFF. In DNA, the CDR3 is TGTGCCAGCAGTGAGGAGGGGGTTACTGAAGCTTTCTTT.

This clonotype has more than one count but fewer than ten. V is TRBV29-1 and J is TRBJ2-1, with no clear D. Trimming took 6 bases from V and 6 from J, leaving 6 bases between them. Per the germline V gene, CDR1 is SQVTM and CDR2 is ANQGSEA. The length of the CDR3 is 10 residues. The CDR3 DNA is TGCAGCGTCGTTCCCAATGAGCAGTTCTTC. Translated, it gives CSVVPNEQFF.

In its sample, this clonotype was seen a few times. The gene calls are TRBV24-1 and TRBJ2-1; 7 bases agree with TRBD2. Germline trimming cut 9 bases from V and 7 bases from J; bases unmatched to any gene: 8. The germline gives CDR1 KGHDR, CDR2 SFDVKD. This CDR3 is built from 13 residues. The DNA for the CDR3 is TGTGCCACCGGGAAGGGAGGGGAGAATGAGCAGTTCTTC. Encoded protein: CATGKGGENEQFF.

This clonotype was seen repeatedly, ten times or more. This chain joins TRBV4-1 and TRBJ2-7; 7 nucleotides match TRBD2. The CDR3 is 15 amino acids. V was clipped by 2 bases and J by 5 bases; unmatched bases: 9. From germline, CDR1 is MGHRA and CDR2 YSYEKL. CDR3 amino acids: CASSQTLGGSDEQYV. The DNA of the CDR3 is TGCGCCAGCAGCCAAACCCTGGGGGGGTCGGACGAGCAGTACGTC.

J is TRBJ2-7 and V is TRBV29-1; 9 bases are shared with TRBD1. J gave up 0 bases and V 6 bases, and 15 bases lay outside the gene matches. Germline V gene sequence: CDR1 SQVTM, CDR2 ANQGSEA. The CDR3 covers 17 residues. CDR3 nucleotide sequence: TGCAGCGTGATTCCGGGACAGGGAAGCGGTAGCTCCTACGAGCAGTACTTC. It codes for CSVIPGQGSGSSYEQYF.

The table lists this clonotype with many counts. The CDR3 DNA reads as TGTGCCAGCAGAAGACCTAAGTTCCAACGCACAGATACGCAGTATTTT. Encoded protein: CASRRPKFQRTDTQYF. The chain has TRBV6-7 and TRBJ2-3; unclear D gene. TRBV6-7 is classed as an ORF, of uncertain function. Trimming left V 6 bases short and J 1 base short, with 17 bases between. The CDR3 spans 16 residues.

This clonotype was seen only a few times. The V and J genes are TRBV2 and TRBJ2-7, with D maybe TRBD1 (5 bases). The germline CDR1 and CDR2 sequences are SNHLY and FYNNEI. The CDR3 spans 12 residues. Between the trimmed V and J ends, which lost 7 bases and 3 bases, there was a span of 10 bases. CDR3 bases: TGTGCCAGCACTTCAGGGTTCTACGAGCAGTACTTC. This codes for CASTSGFYEQYF.

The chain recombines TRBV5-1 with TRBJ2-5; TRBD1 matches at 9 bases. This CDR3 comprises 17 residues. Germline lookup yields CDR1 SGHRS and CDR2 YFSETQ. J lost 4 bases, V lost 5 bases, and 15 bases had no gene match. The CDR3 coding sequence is TGCGCCAGCAGTCGGGACAGGGTTATTTCGGCACTAGAGACCCAGTACTTC. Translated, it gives CASSRDRVISALETQYF.

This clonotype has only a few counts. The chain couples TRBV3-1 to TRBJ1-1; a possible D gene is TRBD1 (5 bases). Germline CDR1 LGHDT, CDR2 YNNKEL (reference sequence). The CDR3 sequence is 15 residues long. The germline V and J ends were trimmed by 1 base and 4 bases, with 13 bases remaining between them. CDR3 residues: CASSQGQGGSTEAFF. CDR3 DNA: TGTGCCAGCAGCCAAGGGCAGGGAGGGAGCACTGAAGCTTTCTTT.

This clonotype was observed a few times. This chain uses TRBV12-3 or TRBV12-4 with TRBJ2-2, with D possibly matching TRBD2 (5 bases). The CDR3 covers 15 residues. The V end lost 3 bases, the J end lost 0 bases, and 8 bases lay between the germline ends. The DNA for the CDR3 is TGTGCCAGCAGTTTCTCCGGGACGAACACCGGGGAGCTGTTTTTT. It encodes CASSFSGTNTGELFF.

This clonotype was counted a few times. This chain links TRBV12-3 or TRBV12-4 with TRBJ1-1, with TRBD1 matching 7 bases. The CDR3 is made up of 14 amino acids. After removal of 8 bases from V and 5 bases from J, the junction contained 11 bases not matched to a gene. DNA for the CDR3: TGTGCCAGCTCGACCGCAGGGGGAGGAACTGAAGCTTTCTTT. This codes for CASSTAGGGTEAFF.

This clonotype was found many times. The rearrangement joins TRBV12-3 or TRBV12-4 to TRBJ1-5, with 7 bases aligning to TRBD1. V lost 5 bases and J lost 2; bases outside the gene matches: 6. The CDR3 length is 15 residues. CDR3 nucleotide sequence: TGTGCCAGCAGTAAAAATACAGGGGGCAATCAGCCCCAGCATTTT. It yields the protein CASSKNTGGNQPQHF.

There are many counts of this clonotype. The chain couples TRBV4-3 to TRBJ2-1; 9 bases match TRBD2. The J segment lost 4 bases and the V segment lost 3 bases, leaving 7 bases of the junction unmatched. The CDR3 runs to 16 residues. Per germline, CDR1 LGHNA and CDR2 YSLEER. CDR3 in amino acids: CASSQGGRASYNEQFF. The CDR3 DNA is TGCGCCAGCAGCCAGGGCGGGAGGGCCTCTTACAATGAGCAGTTCTTC.

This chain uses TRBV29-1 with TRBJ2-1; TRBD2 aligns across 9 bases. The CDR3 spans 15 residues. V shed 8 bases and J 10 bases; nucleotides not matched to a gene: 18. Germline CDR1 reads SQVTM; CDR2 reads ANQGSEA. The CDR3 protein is CSIIPRVAGVYEQFF. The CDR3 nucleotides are TGCAGCATAATCCCCCGGGTAGCGGGAGTCTACGAGCAGTTCTTC.

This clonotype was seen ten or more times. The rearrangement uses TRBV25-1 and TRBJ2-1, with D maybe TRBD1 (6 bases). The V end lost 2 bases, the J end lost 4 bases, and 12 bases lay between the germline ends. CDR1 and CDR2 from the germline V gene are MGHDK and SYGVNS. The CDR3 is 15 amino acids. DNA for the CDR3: TGTGCCAGCAGTGAAAACAGGGAAGGGTACAATGAGCAGTTCTTC. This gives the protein CASSENREGYNEQFF.

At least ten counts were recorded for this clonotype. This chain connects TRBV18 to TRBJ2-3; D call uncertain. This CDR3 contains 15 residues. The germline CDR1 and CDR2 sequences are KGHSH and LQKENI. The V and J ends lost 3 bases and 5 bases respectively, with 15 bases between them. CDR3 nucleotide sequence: TGTGCCAGCTCACCGAAGACCGGATCGGGAGATACGCAGTATTTT. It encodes CASSPKTGSGDTQYF.

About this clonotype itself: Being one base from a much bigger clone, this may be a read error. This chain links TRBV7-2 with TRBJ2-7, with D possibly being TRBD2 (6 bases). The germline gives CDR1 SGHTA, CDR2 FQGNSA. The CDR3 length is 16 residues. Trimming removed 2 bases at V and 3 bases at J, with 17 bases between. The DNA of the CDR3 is TGTGCCAGCAGCTTAATAGGGCGGGATCCAAACTACGAGCAGTACTTC. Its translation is CASSLIGRDPNYEQYF. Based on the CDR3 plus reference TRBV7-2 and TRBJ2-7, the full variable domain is GAGVSQSPSNKVTEKGKDVELRCDPISGHTALYWYRQSLGQGLEFLIYFQGNSAPDKSGLPSDRFSAERTGGSVSTLTIQRTQQEDSAVYLCASSLIGRDPNYEQYFGPGTRLTVT.

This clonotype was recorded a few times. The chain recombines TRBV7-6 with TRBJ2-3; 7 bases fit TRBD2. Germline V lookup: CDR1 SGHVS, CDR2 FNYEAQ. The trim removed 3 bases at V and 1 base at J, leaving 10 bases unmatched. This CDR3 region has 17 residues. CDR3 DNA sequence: TGTGCCAGCAGCTTTGGCGCCGGGACTACTGGCACAGATACGCAGTATTTT. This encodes CASSFGAGTTGTDTQYF.

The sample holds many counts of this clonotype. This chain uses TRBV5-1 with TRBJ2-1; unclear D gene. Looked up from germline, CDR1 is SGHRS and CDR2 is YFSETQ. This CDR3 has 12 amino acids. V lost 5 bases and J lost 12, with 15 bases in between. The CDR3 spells CASSLGLLGQFF. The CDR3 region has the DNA TGCGCCAGCAGTTTAGGTTTATTAGGGCAGTTCTTC.

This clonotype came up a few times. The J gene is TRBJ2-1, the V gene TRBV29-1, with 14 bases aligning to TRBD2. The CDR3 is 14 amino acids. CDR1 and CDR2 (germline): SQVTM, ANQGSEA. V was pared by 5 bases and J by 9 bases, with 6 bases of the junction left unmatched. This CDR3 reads CSVFGTSGSLEQFF. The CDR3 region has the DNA TGCAGCGTTTTCGGGACTAGCGGGAGTCTTGAGCAGTTCTTC.

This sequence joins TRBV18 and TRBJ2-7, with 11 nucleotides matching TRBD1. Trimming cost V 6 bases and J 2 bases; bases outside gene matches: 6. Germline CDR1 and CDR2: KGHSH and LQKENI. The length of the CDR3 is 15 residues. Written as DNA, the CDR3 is TGTGCCAGCTCCCCCGGACAGGGGGCGACCTACGAGCAGTACTTC. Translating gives CASSPGQGATYEQYF.